Listed below are T cell receptor beta chains from one sample, sequenced in a study of T cell repertoires in cytomegalovirus infection. Their cognate antigens are unknown. TCRdb called the reads again in MiXCR, with one record for every CDR3 protein. The table includes fewer than 1,000,000 distinct CDR3 sequences, approximately 33% detected once. The sample here was cultured CD8+ T cells from PBMCs, taken from culture after CMV antigen stimulation. All receptors come from a human donor in good health (CMV status not recorded). Some clones in this sample may be carry-over from other donors' samples. CDR3s include the opening cysteine and the closing phenylalanine or tryptophan.

J gene	V gene	CDR3 protein
TRBJ2-6	TRBV4-1	CASSQANRLDANVLTF
TRBJ1-2	TRBV5-1	CASSPRTVGGYTF
TRBJ1-2	TRBV11-1	CATFRLTGDNYGYTF
TRBJ1-6	TRBV6-2/TRBV6-3	CASSYRQGVHSPLHF
TRBJ2-2	TRBV7-9	CASSSEGSAGELFF
TRBJ2-3	TRBV12-3/TRBV12-4	CASTDRSTDTQYF
TRBJ2-1	TRBV7-8	CASTELGGVKSYNEQFF
TRBJ1-5	TRBV23-1	CASSQSIRTGPQHF
TRBJ2-2	TRBV4-1	CASSQSPAGGTNTGELFF
TRBJ2-5	TRBV5-1	CASSFPDGWPPQETQYF
TRBJ1-1	TRBV12-3/TRBV12-4	CASRLDENPGQGVDTEAFF
TRBJ2-1	TRBV27	CASSLSGGTVNNEQFF
TRBJ1-5	TRBV2	CASSELTGVHQPQHF
TRBJ2-5	TRBV7-6	CASSSGTGLQETQYF
TRBJ2-2	TRBV10-3	CATSERGGPNTGELFF
TRBJ1-1	TRBV2	CASSEGGTGIADMNTEAFF
TRBJ2-2	TRBV7-6	CASSSTGSHTGELFF
TRBJ2-5	TRBV6-1	CASSYLGWKTQYF
TRBJ2-1	TRBV6-5	CASSYFSPLNEQFF
TRBJ1-2	TRBV7-2	CASSFGDYGYTF
TRBJ1-1	TRBV7-9	CASSNRQGGGTEAFF
TRBJ1-6	TRBV12-3/TRBV12-4	CASRDRQDPYNSPLHF